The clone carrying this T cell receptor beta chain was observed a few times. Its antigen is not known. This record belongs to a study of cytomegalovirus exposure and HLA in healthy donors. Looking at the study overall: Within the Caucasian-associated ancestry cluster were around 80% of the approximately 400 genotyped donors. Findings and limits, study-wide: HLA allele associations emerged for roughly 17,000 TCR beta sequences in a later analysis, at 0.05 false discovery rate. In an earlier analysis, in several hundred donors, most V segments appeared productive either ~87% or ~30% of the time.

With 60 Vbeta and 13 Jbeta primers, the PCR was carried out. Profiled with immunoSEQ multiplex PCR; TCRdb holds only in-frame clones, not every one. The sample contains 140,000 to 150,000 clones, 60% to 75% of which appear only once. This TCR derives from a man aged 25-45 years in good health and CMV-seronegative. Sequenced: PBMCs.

CDR3: CASSLELQGLNNQPQHF. Written as DNA, the CDR3 is TGTGCCAGCAGCTTAGAACTTCAGGGCTTGAACAATCAGCCCCAGCATTTT. V and J are TRBV7-2 and TRBJ1-5; TRBD1 might be the D (5 bases). The CDR3 covers 17 residues. CDR1 is SGHTA and CDR2 is FQGNSA in the germline V gene. V shed 1 base and J shed 3 bases, with 16 bases lying between them.